This T cell receptor beta chain was observed in a study of Graves' ophthalmopathy and Graves' hyperthyroidism. Trimming shortened V by 0 bases and J by 3 bases, and 12 bases separated the two germline ends. CDR1 and CDR2 from the germline V gene are LGHDT and YNNKEL (reference sequence). The CDR3 loop spans 15 amino acids. Amplification targeted the TCR beta CDR3 regions, with RNA transcripts as the source material. Second-round multiplex PCR followed a first-round RT-PCR using HTBI primers. MiXCR, run by TCRdb on the multiplex PCR reads, gives a single entry per CDR3 protein. The profile shows approximately 500,000 distinct CDR3 sequences, approximately 15% of them singletons. This clonotype was seen at least ten times. Antigen unknown. Points from the study as a whole: Using a 13-signature model, the authors split ophthalmopathy from stable hyperthyroidism, with 87.88% sensitivity and 65% to 82% specificity. Appearing in blood as well were most expanded thyroid clonotypes above 0.001 frequency.

Ophthalmopathy-affected donors exhibited moderate-to-severe activity, CAS ≥3, NOSPECS ≥4, and duration under 3 months. Researchers turned away patients with other autoimmune diseases, uncontrolled infections, pregnancy or lactation. The TCR originated in a woman aged 25 to 39 with Graves' ophthalmopathy. V gene TRBV3-1 combines with J gene TRBJ2-7; D not certain. Sequencing was performed on blood. The DNA of the CDR3 is TGTGCCAGCAGCCAAGATCCCGACGGCTACTACGAGCAGTACTTC. Amino acid sequence: CASSQDPDGYYEQYF.